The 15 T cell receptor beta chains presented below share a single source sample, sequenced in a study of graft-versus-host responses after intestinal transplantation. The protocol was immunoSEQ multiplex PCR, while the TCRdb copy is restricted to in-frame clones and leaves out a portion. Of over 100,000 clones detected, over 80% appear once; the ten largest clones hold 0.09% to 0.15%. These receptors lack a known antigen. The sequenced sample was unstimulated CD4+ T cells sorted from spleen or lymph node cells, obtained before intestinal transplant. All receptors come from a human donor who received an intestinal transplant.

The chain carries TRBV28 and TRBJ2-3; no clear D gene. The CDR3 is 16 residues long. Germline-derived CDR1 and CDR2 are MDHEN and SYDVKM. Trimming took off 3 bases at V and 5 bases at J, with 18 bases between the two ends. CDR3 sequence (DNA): TGTGCCAGCAGTTTTCCGCCTGGCGGACCACTAGATACGCAGTATTTT. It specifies CASSFPPGGPLDTQYF. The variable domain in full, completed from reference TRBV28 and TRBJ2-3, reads DVKVTQSSRYLVKRTGEKVFLECVQDMDHENMFWYRQDPGLGLRLIYFSYDVKMKEKGDIPEGYSVSREKKERFSLILESASTNQTSMYLCASSFPPGGPLDTQYFGPGTRLTVL.

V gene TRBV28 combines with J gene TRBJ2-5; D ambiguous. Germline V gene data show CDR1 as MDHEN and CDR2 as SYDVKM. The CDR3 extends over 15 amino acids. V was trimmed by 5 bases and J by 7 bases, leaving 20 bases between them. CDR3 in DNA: TGTGCCAGCAGTCTACAAGGACCCCTAGTAGGGACCCAGTACTTC. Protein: CASSLQGPLVGTQYF. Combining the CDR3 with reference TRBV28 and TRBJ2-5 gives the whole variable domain DVKVTQSSRYLVKRTGEKVFLECVQDMDHENMFWYRQDPGLGLRLIYFSYDVKMKEKGDIPEGYSVSREKKERFSLILESASTNQTSMYLCASSLQGPLVGTQYFGPGTRLLVL.

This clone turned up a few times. Here the CDR3 reads CASSLIQGLAEAFF. The CDR3 nucleotides read TGTGCCAGCAGCTTAATCCAGGGTCTCGCTGAAGCTTTCTTT. This chain uses TRBV5-8 with TRBJ1-1, with D tentatively TRBD1 (5 bases). This CDR3 spans 14 amino acids. Germline assignment: CDR1 SGHTS and CDR2 YDEGEE. Between the trimmed V and J ends, which lost 2 bases and 6 bases, there was a span of 14 bases.

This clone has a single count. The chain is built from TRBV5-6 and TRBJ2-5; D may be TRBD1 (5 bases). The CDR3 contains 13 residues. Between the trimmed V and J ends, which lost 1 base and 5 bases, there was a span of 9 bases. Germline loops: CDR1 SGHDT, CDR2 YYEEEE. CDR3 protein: CASSLQGTETQYF. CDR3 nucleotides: TGTGCCAGCAGCTTGCAGGGTACGGAGACCCAGTACTTC.

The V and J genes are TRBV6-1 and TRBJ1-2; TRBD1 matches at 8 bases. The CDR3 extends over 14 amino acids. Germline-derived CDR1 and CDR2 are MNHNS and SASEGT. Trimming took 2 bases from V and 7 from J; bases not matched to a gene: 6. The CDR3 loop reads CASSEWGRGLGYTF. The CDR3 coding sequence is TGTGCCAGCAGTGAATGGGGCAGGGGGCTTGGCTACACCTTC.

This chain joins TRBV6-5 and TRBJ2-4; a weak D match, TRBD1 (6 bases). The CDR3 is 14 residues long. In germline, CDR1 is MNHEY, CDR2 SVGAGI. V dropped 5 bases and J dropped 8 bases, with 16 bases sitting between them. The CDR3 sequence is CASSPHRERDIQYF. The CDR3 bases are TGTGCCAGCAGTCCACACAGGGAGAGAGACATTCAGTACTTC.

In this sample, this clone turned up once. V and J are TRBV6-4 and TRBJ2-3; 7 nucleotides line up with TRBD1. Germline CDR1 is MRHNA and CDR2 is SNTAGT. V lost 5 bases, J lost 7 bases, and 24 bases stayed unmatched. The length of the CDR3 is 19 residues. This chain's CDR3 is CASSLEGGASPRAWNTQYF. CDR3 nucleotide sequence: TGTGCCAGCAGTTTGGAAGGGGGCGCTTCCCCCCGGGCGTGGAATACGCAGTATTTT.

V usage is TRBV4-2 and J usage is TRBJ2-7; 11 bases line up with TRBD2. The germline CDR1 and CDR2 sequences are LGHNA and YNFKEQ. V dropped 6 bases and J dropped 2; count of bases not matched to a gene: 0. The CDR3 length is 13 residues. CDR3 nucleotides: TGTGCCAGCAGACTAGCGGGAGCCTACGAGCAGTACTTC. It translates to CASRLAGAYEQYF.

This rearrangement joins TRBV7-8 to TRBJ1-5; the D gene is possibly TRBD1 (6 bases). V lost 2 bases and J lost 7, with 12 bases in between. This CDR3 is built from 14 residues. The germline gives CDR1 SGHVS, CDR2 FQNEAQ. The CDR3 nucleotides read TGTGCCAGCAGCTTAAAGTCAGGGGTCCAGCCCCAGCATTTT. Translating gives CASSLKSGVQPQHF.

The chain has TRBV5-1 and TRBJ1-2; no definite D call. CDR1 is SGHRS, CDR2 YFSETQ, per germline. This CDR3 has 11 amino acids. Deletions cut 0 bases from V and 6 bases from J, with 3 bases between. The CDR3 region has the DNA TGCGCCAGCAGCTTGGACCATGGCTACACCTTC. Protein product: CASSLDHGYTF. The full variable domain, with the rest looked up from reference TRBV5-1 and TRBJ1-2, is KAGVTQTPRYLIKTRGQQVTLSCSPISGHRSVSWYQQTPGQGLQFLFEYFSETQRNKGNFPGRFSGRQFSNSRSEMNVSTLELGDSALYLCASSLDHGYTFGSGTRLTVV.

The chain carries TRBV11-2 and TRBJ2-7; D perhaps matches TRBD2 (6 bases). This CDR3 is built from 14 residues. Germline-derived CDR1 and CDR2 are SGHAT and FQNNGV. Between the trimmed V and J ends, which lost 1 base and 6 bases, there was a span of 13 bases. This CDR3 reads CASSLGAGKGEQYF. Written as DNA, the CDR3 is TGTGCCAGCAGCTTAGGGGCGGGAAAAGGCGAGCAGTACTTC.

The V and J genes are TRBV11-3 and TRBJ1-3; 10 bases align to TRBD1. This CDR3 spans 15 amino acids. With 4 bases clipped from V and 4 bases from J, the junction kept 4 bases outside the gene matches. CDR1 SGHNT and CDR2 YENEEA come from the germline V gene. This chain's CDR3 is CASSYGQGGGNTIYF. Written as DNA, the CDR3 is TGTGCCAGCAGCTACGGACAGGGGGGAGGAAACACCATATATTTT.

CDR3 residues: CASSLADGAVGELFF. The CDR3 nucleotides read TGCGCCAGCAGCTTGGCCGATGGGGCCGTCGGGGAGCTGTTTTTT. The V and J genes are TRBV5-1 and TRBJ2-2, with a possible D match to TRBD1 (5 bases). V lost 0 bases and J lost 7, with 13 bases in between. This CDR3 has 15 amino acids. Germline values: CDR1 SGHRS, CDR2 YFSETQ.

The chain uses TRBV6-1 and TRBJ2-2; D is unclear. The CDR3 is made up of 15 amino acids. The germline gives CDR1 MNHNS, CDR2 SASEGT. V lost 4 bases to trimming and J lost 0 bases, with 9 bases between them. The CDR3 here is CASSVSWANTGELFF. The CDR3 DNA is TGTGCCAGCAGTGTGTCCTGGGCGAACACCGGGGAGCTGTTTTTT.

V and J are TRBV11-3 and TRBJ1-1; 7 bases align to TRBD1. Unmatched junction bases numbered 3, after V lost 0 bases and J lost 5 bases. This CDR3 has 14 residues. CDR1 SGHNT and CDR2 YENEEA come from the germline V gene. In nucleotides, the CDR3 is TGTGCCAGCAGCTTAGATGGGACAGCTACTGAAGCTTTCTTT. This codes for CASSLDGTATEAFF. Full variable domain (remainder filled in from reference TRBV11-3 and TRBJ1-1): EAGVVQSPRYKIIEKKQPVAFWCNPISGHNTLYWYLQNLGQGPELLIRYENEEAVDDSQLPKDRFSAERLKGVDSTLKIQPAELGDSAVYLCASSLDGTATEAFFGQGTRLTVV.